This T cell receptor (beta chain) appears in the sequencing data of a study of breast tumors, draining lymph nodes, adjacent tissues. Study-wide results and limits: Tumor T cell lymph node origin was a supported hypothesis, not proven. Data fit most tumor T cells coming from lymph node, expanding in tumor. Tumor repertoires ranked between lymph nodes and nontumor tissue in diversity, with V and J gene preferences. Compared with basal-like, luminal-like tumors shared significantly more repertoire with nontumor tissue.

Points on this clonotype: Its antigen is as yet unknown.

Samples came from axillary lymph nodes draining the breast cancer. TCRdb itself ran the multiplex PCR reads through MiXCR, one entry per CDR3 protein. The table has about 200,000 distinct CDR3 sequences, approximately 33% seen once. The CDR3 is made up of 12 amino acids. Looked up from germline, CDR1 is SGDLS and CDR2 is YYNGEE. V was pared by 0 bases and J by 4 bases, with 4 bases between. This rearrangement joins TRBV9 to TRBJ2-5; D remains ambiguous. Sequencing used axillary lymph node tissue. This receptor was identified in a female donor with breast cancer. Some clones in this sample may be carry-over from other donors' samples. The CDR3 DNA follows: TGTGCCAGCAGCGTAGCGGGAGAGACCCAGTACTTC. It codes for CASSVAGETQYF.